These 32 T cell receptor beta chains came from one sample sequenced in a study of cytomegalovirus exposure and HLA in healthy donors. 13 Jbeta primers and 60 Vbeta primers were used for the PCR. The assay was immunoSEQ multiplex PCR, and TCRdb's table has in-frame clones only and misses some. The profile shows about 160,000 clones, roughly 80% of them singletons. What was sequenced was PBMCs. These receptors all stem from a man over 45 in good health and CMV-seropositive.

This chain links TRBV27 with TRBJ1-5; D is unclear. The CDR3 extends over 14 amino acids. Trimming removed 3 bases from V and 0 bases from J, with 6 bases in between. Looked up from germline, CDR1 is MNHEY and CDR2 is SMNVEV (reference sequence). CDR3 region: CASSFTDSNQPQHF. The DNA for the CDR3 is TGTGCCAGCAGTTTTACAGATAGCAATCAGCCCCAGCATTTT.

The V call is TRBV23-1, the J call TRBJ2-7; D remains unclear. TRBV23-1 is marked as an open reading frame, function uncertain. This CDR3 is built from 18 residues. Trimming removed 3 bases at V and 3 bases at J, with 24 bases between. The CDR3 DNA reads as TGCGCCAGCAGTCACGTGCATTATACGGGTCTACCCTACTACGAGCAGTACTTC. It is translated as CASSHVHYTGLPYYEQYF.

Here the CDR3 DNA reads TGTGCCAGCAGCTGGAAGACAGAAGACACAGATACGCAGTATTTT. Its translation is CASSWKTEDTDTQYF. The rearrangement joins TRBV7-6 to TRBJ2-3; weak D call: TRBD1 (5 bases). Trimming cost V 4 bases and J 2 bases, with 13 bases left between them. The CDR3 covers 15 residues. Per germline, CDR1 SGHVS and CDR2 FNYEAQ. Complete variable domain (other parts from reference TRBV7-6 and TRBJ2-3): GAGVSQSPRYKVTKRGQDVALRCDPISGHVSLYWYRQALGQGPEFLTYFNYEAQQDKSGLPNDRFSAERPEGSISTLTIQRTEQRDSAMYRCASSWKTEDTDTQYFGPGTRLTVL.

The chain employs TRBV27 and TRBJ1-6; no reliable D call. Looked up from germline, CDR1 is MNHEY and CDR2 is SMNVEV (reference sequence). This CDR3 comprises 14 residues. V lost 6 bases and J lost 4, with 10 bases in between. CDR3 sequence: CASSIPPYNSPLHF. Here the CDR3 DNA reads TGTGCCAGCAGCATCCCCCCATATAATTCACCCCTCCACTTT.

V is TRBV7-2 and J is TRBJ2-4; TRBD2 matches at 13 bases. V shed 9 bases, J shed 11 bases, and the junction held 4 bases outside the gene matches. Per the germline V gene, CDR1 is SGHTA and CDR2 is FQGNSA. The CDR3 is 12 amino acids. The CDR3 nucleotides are TGTGCCAGTACTAGCGGGGGGGCACTTCAGTACTTC. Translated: CASTSGGALQYF.

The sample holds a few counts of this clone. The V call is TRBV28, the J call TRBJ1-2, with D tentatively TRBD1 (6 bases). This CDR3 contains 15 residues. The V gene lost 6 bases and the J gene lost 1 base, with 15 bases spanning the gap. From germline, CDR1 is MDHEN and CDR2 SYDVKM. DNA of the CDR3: TGTGCCAGCAGGGCCCAGGGGACGATTAACTATGGCTACACCTTC. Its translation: CASRAQGTINYGYTF.

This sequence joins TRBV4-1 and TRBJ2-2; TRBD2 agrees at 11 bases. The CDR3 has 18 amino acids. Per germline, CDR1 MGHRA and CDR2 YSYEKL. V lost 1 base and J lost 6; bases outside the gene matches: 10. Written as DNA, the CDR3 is TGCGCCAGCAGCCAAGTTTCTAGCGGGGGGTATCCGTCCGGGGAGCTGTTTTTT. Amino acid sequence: CASSQVSSGGYPSGELFF.

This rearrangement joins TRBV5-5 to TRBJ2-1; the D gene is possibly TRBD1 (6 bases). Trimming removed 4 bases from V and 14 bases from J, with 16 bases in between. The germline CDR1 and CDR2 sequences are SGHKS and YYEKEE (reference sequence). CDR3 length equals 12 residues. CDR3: CASSIGTLMEFF. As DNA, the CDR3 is TGTGCCAGCAGCATCGGGACACTCATGGAGTTCTTC.

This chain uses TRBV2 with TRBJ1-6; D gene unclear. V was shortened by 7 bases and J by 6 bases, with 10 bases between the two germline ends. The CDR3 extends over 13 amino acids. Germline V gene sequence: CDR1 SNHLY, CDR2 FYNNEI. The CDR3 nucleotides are TGTGCCAGCAACGGGATAGGTAATTCACCCCTCCACTTT. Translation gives CASNGIGNSPLHF.

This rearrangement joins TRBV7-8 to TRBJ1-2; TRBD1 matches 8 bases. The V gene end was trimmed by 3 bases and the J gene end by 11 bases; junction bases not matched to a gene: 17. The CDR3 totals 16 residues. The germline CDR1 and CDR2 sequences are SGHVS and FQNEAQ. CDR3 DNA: TGTGCCAGCAGCTTCAGCACCGGACAGGGAAAATCCACTTACACCTTC. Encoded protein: CASSFSTGQGKSTYTF.

The CDR3 here is CASGRAGNGQPQHF. CDR3 DNA sequence: TGTGCCAGTGGACGCGCAGGGAACGGTCAGCCCCAGCATTTT. This rearrangement joins TRBV19 to TRBJ1-5; weak D call: TRBD1 (5 bases). The CDR3 spans 14 residues. The germline gives CDR1 LNHDA, CDR2 SQIVND (reference sequence). V was clipped by 8 bases and J by 6 bases, with 17 bases between them.

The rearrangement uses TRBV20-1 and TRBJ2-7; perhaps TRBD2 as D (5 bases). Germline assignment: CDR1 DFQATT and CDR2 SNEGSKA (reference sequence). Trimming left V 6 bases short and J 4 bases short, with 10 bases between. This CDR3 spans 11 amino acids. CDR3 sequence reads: CSAREGYEQYF. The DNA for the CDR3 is TGCAGTGCCCGGGAAGGTTACGAGCAGTACTTC.

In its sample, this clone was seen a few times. CDR3 coding DNA: TGTGCCAGCAGTGAAGAGCCTTCAGGAGGCTATGGCTACACCTTC. This gives the protein CASSEEPSGGYGYTF. This chain joins TRBV6-4 and TRBJ1-2; D is undetermined. The length of the CDR3 is 15 residues. CDR1 is MRHNA, CDR2 SNTAGT, per germline. V was cut by 3 bases and J by 4 bases, with 15 bases left in between.

CDR3 loop: CASLQPTSGGETQYF. DNA for the CDR3: TGTGCCTCCCTTCAACCCACTAGCGGGGGTGAGACCCAGTACTTC. The rearrangement links TRBV30 to TRBJ2-5, with 11 bases lining up with TRBD2. Trimming cost V 7 bases and J 5 bases; bases outside gene matches: 12. CDR1 is GTSNPN, CDR2 SVGIG, per germline (reference sequence). CDR3 length: 15 amino acids.

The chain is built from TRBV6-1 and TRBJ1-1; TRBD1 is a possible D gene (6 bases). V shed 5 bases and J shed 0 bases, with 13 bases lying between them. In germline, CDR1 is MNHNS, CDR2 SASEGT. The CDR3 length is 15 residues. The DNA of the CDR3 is TGTGCCAGCAGTAAACCCCAGGGGATGAACACTGAAGCTTTCTTT. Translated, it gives CASSKPQGMNTEAFF.

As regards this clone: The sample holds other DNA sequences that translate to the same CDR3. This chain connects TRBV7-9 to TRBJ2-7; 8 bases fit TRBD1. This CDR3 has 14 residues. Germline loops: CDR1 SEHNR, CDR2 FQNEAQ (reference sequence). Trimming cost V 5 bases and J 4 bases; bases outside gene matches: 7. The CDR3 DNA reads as TGTGCCAGCAGCCTAGGGACAGGCCTTTACGAGCAGTACTTC. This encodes CASSLGTGLYEQYF.

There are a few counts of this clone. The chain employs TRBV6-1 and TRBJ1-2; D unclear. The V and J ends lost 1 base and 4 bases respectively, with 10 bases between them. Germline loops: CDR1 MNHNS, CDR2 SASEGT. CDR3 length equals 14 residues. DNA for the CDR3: TGTGCCAGCAGTGAAGAGTACAGCACCTATGGCTACACCTTC. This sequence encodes CASSEEYSTYGYTF.

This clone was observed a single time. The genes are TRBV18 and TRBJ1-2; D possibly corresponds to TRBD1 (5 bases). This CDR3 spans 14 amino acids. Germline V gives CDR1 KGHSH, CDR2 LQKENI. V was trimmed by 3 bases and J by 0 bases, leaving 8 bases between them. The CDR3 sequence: CASSPPGTNYGYTF. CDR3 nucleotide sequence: TGTGCCAGCTCACCTCCAGGGACTAACTATGGCTACACCTTC. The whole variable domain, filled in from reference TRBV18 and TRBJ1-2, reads NAGVMQNPRHLVRRRGQEARLRCSPMKGHSHVYWYRQLPEEGLKFMVYLQKENIIDESGMPKERFSAEFPKEGPSILRIQQVVRGDSAAYFCASSPPGTNYGYTFGSGTRLTVV.

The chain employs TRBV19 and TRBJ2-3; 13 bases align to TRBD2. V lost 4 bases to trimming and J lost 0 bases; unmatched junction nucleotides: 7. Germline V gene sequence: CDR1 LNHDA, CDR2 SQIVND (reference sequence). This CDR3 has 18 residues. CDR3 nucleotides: TGTGCCAGTAGTAGACAGGGACTAGCGGGGTGGAGCACAGATACGCAGTATTTT. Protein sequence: CASSRQGLAGWSTDTQYF.

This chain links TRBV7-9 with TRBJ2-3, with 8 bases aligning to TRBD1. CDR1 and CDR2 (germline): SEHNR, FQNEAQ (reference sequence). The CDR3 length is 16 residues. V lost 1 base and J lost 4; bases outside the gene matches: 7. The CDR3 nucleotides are TGTGCCAGCAGCTTAGGACAGGGGATAGTCGCAGATACGCAGTATTTT. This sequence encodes CASSLGQGIVADTQYF.

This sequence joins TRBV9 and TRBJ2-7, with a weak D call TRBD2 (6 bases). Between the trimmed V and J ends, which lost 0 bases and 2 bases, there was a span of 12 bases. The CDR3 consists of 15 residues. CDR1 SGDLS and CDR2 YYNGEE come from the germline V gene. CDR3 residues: CASSVGGVGPYEQYF. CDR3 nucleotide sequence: TGTGCCAGCAGCGTAGGGGGGGTTGGTCCCTACGAGCAGTACTTC.

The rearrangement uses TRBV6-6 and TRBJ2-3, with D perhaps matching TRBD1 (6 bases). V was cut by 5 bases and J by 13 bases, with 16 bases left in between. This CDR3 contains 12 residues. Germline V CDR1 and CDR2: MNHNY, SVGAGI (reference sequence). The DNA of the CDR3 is TGTGCCAGCAGTAAACGGGACACCACGAAGTATTTT. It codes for CASSKRDTTKYF.

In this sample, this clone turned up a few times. DNA for the CDR3: TGTGCCAGCAGTTCAGAACCGACAGAGAACACTGAAGCTTTCTTT. Its translation is CASSSEPTENTEAFF. The rearrangement joins TRBV6-5 to TRBJ1-1; possibly TRBD1 for D (5 bases). V lost 4 bases to trimming and J lost 1 base, with 13 bases between them. This CDR3 is 15 amino acids long. CDR1 is MNHEY, CDR2 SVGAGI, per germline.

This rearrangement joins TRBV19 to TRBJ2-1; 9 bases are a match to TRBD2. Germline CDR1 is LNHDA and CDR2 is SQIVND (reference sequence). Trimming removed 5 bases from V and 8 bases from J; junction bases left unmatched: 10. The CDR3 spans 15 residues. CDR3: CASSPGVVAGDEQFF. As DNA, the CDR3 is TGTGCCAGTAGTCCAGGGGTGGTAGCGGGGGATGAGCAGTTCTTC.

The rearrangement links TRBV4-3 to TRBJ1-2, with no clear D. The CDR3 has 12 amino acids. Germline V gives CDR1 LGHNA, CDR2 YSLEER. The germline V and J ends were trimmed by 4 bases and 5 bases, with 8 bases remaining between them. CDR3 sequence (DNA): TGCGCCAGCAGCCTCGACAAATATGGCTACACCTTC. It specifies CASSLDKYGYTF.

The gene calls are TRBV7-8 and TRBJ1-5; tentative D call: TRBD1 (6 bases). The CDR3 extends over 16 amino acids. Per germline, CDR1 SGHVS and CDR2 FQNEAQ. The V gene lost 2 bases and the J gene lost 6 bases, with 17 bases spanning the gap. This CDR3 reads CASSLSVGGGGQPQHF. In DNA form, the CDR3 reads TGTGCCAGCAGCTTATCGGTGGGCGGGGGCGGTCAGCCCCAGCATTTT. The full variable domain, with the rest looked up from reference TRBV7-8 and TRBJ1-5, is GAGVSQSPRYKVAKRGQDVALRCDPISGHVSLFWYQQALGQGPEFLTYFQNEAQLDKSGLPSDRFFAERPEGSVSTLKIQRTQQEDSAVYLCASSLSVGGGGQPQHFGDGTRLSIL.

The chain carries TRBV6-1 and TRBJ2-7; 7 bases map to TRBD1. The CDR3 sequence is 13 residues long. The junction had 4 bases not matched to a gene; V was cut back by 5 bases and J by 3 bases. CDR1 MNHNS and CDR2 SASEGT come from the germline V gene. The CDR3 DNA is TGTGCCAGCAGTCCAGGACAGGTCTACGAGCAGTACTTC. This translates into CASSPGQVYEQYF.

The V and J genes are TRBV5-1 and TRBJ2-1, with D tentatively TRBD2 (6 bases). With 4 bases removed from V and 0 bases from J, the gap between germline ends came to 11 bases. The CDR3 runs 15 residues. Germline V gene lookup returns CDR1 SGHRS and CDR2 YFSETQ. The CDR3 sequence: CASSLASSSYNEQFF. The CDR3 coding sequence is TGCGCCAGCAGCCTAGCGTCCTCCTCCTACAATGAGCAGTTCTTC.

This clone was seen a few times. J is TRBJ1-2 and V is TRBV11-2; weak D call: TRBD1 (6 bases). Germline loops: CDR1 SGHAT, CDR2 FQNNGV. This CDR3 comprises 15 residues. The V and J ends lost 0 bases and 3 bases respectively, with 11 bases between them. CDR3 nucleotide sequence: TGTGCCAGCAGCTTAGATTCAGGGGCCCACTATGGCTACACCTTC. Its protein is CASSLDSGAHYGYTF.

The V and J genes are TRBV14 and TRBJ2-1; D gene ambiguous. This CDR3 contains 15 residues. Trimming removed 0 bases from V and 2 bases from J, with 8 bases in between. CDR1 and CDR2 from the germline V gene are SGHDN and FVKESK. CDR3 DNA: TGTGCCAGCAGCCAAGATCTGCTAACCTACAATGAGCAGTTCTTC. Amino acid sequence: CASSQDLLTYNEQFF.

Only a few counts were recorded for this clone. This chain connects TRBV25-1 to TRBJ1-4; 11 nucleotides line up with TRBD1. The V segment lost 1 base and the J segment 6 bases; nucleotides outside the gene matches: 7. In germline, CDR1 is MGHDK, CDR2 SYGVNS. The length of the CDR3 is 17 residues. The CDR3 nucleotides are TGTGCCAGCAGTGAATCGGGGACAGGGGGTCCATATGAAAAACTGTTTTTT. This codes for CASSESGTGGPYEKLFF.

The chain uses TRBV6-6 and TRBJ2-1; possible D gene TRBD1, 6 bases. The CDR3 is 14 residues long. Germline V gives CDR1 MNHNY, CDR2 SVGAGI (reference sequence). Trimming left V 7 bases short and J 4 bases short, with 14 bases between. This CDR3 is CASTKDSYYNEQFF. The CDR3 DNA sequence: TGTGCCAGCACCAAGGACAGTTATTACAATGAGCAGTTCTTC.